This T cell receptor (beta chain) was captured in a study of T cells in localized non-small cell lung cancer. Points from the study as a whole: Heterogeneity within the tumor remains possible, as just one region underwent sequencing. Longer survival (overall) was linked to higher T cell density in blood. When the top 100 tumor clones were examined, a median approximately 59 of them also appeared in the adjacent lung, which was paired and uninvolved.

TCRdb's table, derived via immunoSEQ multiplex PCR, lists solely in-frame clones and lacks some. The table records about 910 clones, approximately 31% of them present only once. The V end was cut by 2 bases, the J end by 1 base, with 12 bases between. CDR1 and CDR2 (germline): GTSNPN, SVGIG (reference sequence). The CDR3 is 14 amino acids. As concerns this clone: As yet, its antigen is unknown.

The chain employs TRBV30 and TRBJ2-7, with a possible D match to TRBD1 (6 bases). The input for sequencing was normal lung tissue next to the tumor, taken before any cancer treatment. This TCR was sampled from a female donor of 60 years or more with stage III squamous cell lung carcinoma. CDR3 sequence reads: CAWSPWTASYEQYF. CDR3 nucleotide sequence: TGTGCCTGGAGTCCGTGGACAGCTTCCTACGAGCAGTACTTC. Supplemented by reference TRBV30 and TRBJ2-7, the full variable domain reads SQTIHQWPATLVQPVGSPLSLECTVEGTSNPNLYWYRQAAGRGLQLLFYSVGIGQISSEVPQNLSASRPQDRQFILSSKKLLLSDSGFYLCAWSPWTASYEQYFGPGTRLTVT.